Listed below are T cell receptor beta chains from one sample, sequenced in a study of shared clonotypes between healthy human individuals. Sequenced by immunoSEQ multiplex PCR; TCRdb stores in-frame clones only, minus some. The repertoire holds about 2 million clones, with roughly 95% as singletons. Specimen: naive CD8+ T cells sorted from blood. These receptors all stem from a man aged 18 to 29 in good health. Each CDR3 is given with its conserved first and last residue. The D gene is left open where the match is weak.

V	J	D	DNA	CDR3
TRBV28	TRBJ2-7	-	TGTGCCAGCAGTTTTGGGCTGATCTACGAGCAGTACTTC	CASSFGLIYEQYF
TRBV30	TRBJ1-2	TRBD1	TGTGCCTGGAGTGTAGGGACAGGGTTTCATGGCTACACCTTC	CAWSVGTGFHGYTF
TRBV5-1	TRBJ2-3	TRBD2	TGCGCCAGCGGAGAAGCTAGCGGGGGAAGCACAGATACGCAGTATTTT	CASGEASGGSTDTQYF
TRBV5-1	TRBJ2-7	-	TGCGCCAGCAGTTCCCGGGACGTTACCTACGAGCAGTACTTC	CASSSRDVTYEQYF
TRBV5-6	TRBJ2-7	-	TGTGCCAGCAGCTTTTGGCAGTCCTACGAGCAGTACTTC	CASSFWQSYEQYF
TRBV4-1	TRBJ1-4	TRBD1	TGCGCCAGCAGCTTAATACCGGGACAGGGACGAGAACTGTTTTTT	CASSLIPGQGRELFF
TRBV6-1	TRBJ1-2	-	TGTGCCAGCCAGGGAGGGGGCTACACCTTC	CASQGGGYTF
TRBV5-6	TRBJ1-2	-	TGTGCCAGCAGCTTGGGGGATTATAACTATGGCTACACCTTC	CASSLGDYNYGYTF
TRBV5-4	TRBJ2-1	TRBD2	TGTGCCAGCAGTTTACTAGCGGGGGAGCAGTTCTTC	CASSLLAGEQFF
TRBV6-5	TRBJ1-1	-	TGTGCCAGCAGTTACTCGGGAGACAGCTTTGAAGCTTTCTTT	CASSYSGDSFEAFF
TRBV7-6	TRBJ2-7	TRBD1	TGTGCCAGCAGCTTGGGGAGCACAGGGGTCTACGAGCAGTACTTC	CASSLGSTGVYEQYF
TRBV7-8	TRBJ1-5	-	TGTGCCAGCGAGAGAGGTCCCAATCAGCCCCAGCATTTT	CASERGPNQPQHF
TRBV7-9	TRBJ2-5	-	TGTGCCAGCAGCCCCCCGACAGTCTACCAAGAGACCCAGTACTTC	CASSPPTVYQETQYF
TRBV5-8	TRBJ2-1	-	TGTGCCAGCAGGATCAAACAGGGTGGGAATGAGCAGTTCTTC	CASRIKQGGNEQFF
TRBV27	TRBJ2-5	TRBD1	TGTGCCAGCAGTGCTAACAGGGGTCGGGCCCAGTACTTC	CASSANRGRAQYF
TRBV7-9	TRBJ1-4	TRBD1	TGTGCCAGCAGCCACGGACAGGGAGGGATATATGAAAAACTGTTTTTT	CASSHGQGGIYEKLFF
TRBV10-1	TRBJ2-2	-	TGCGCCAGCAGTGAGTCGGTGAACACCGGGGAGCTGTTTTTT	CASSESVNTGELFF
TRBV18	TRBJ1-1	-	TGTGCCAGCTCACCAGGGTCGGGCACTGAAGCTTTCTTT	CASSPGSGTEAFF
TRBV4-1	TRBJ1-1	TRBD1	TGCGCCAGCAGCCGTTCTCAGGGGGGTCGTGCTGAAGCTTTCTTT	CASSRSQGGRAEAFF
TRBV7-3	TRBJ2-2	-	TGTGCCAGCAGCTTAAGGGCAGGGATCACCGGGGAGCTGTTTTTT	CASSLRAGITGELFF
TRBV15	TRBJ1-2	TRBD1	TGTGCCACCAGCAGCAAGACGGGACAGGTCGATGGCTACACCTTC	CATSSKTGQVDGYTF
TRBV9	TRBJ2-5	-	TGTGCCAGCCTACCAATAACCCGAGACAGAGATAAAGAGACCCAGTACTTC	CASLPITRDRDKETQYF
TRBV19	TRBJ2-7	-	TGTGCCAGTAGTGTAGGGTTCCCCTACGAGCAGTACTTC	CASSVGFPYEQYF
TRBV9	TRBJ2-1	TRBD2	TGTGCCAGCAGCATACTAGCGGCTTCCTACAATGAGCAGTTCTTC	CASSILAASYNEQFF